This paragraph covers one TCR beta chain sequence. This clone was seen more than once but under ten times. Its specific antigen is unknown. The sample holds no much larger clone one base away, and base qualities are not on file. A single peripheral blood draw of around 0.11 L on average was collected from each donor into heparinised tubes. Naive, central memory, regulatory and stem cell-like memory CD4+ T cells were sorted on a BD FACSAria II using a panel including CD45RO, CCR7, CD25, CD127, CD95 and CD27. Every sorted population had a purity above 95%. PBMCs were separated immediately by Lymphoprep density gradient centrifugation and were stained directly, without being cultured. So that batch effects would be minimized, each experiment stained and sorted samples in pairs, pairing one healthy donor with one patient. The record originates from a study of beta chain features in type 1 diabetes (dated 2018 in TCRdb). Context from the whole study: Patients and healthy donors did not differ in mean age, gender distribution, total cell number or subset yield. Naive and central memory subsets were obtained from all 30 or so donors, but regulatory and stem cell-like memory subsets were isolated from only 8 patients and roughly eight healthy donors. A total of roughly 99 million sorted cells were examined across all samples, and the number of cells per subset was strongly correlated with RNA yield. The study compared TCRB repertoires of sorted circulating CD4+ T cell subsets between recently diagnosed type 1 diabetes patients and matched healthy donors. The paper as a whole reports these results and caveats: HLA sub-analyses involved small numbers of individuals, so any influence of HLA type on TCRB rearrangement remained unresolved. Fewer insertions and more nucleotide deletions at VDJ recombination sites were observed in patients with type 1 diabetes, implying thymic rearrangement abnormalities. Type 1 diabetes patients showed a moderate but significant shortening of TCRB CDR3 length in all four CD4+ subsets. The naive, central memory and regulatory TCRB repertoires appeared to resemble one another more closely among patients than among healthy donors. Shorter templates might be favored by PCR, yet because patient and control samples were amplified and corrected together, any such skew would affect both groups equally. Because cDNA rather than genomic DNA was sequenced, highly expressing activated cells could have been over-represented, although no difference in activation and CD3 levels was found between groups.

The entire amount of isolated RNA was reverse transcribed using the High Capacity cDNA Reverse Transcription Kit, so the sequenced TCRB transcripts were expressed ones. Deep immunoSEQ sequencing was applied to naive, central memory and regulatory T cell samples, giving an average of roughly 3.3 million total reads per sample. Sorted cells were lysed in RLT buffer, and RNA was extracted using DNase-treated RNeasy Micro or Mini kits according to cell number. Each cell subset was processed on its own to prevent cross-contamination, while patient and healthy donor samples were processed together. Using the immunoSEQ multiplex PCR, TCRB sequences were amplified from cDNA into 87-bp fragments spanning the CDR3 region. The amplicons were sequenced using the Illumina HiSeq platform. Regarding the original processing steps: Synthetic template baselines were used to correct PCR bias computationally, reads within Hamming distance 2 were collapsed, and singletons that could not be merged were discarded. Reads were aligned against IMGT so that V, D and J genes, CDR3 length and insertions or deletions at six rearrangement sites could be assigned. Within each subset, clonotype counts were normalized to sorted cell number, and only after that were true diversity and Gini coefficients computed with the tcR R package. The overlap coefficient, calculated on TCRB nucleotide sequences, was used to measure repertoire sharing. As a proxy for the pre-selection repertoire, out-of-frame TCRB sequences from naive cells were analyzed. What TCRdb holds here is the immuneACCESS table cut down to in-frame rearrangements. Part of the clones is not present; checked against another copy, under half of the missing clones reflect an unresolved V gene, and the others are unexplained. The V and J calls and clone size come from that table; D and trimming were worked out from the DNA. A total of 200,000 to 300,000 clones appear in this sample, 11% of them only once. The ten most abundant clones make up approximately 0.015% of the sample.

V loses 2 bases, J loses 11 bases, and the germline ends lie 12 bases apart. From its cysteine to its phenylalanine, the CDR3 spans 12 amino acids. This entry keeps only the CDR3 DNA: 36 bases, framed from base 1. CDR1 SEHNR and CDR2 FQNEAQ were looked up in the germline V gene (reference sequence). The sequence is built from TRBV7-9 and TRBJ1-1; the D gene is perhaps TRBD1, from 5 matching bases. This sequence was found in a man aged 25 to 40 with type 1 diabetes. The sequenced material came from naive CD4+ T cells from blood. The cell subset or site label here, explained by the study, means: true naive CD4+ T cells. The CDR3 in this case is CASSLSDSDAFF. At the DNA level, the sequence is TGTGCCAGCAGCTTATCCGACAGTGACGCTTTCTTT.